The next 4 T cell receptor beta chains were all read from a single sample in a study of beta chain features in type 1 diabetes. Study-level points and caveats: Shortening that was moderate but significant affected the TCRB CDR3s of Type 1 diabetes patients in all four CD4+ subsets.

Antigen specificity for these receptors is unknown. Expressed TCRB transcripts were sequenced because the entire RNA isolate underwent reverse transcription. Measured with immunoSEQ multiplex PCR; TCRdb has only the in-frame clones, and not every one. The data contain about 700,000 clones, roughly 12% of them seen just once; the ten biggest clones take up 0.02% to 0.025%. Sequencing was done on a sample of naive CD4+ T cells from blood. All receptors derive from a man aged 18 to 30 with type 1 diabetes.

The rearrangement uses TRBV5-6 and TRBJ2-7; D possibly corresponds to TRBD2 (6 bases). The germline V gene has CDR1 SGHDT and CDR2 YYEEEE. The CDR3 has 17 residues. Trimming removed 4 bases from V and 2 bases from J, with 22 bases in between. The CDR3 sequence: CASSPLLGGVRTYEQYF. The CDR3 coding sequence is TGTGCCAGCAGCCCCCTTCTCGGGGGTGTAAGGACCTACGAGCAGTACTTC.

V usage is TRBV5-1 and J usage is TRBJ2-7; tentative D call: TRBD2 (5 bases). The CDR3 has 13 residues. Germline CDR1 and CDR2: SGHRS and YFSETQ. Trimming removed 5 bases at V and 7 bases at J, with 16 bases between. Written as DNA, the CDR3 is TGCGCCAGCAGATTTGAGGTTACTAGGGAGCAGTACTTC. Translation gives CASRFEVTREQYF.

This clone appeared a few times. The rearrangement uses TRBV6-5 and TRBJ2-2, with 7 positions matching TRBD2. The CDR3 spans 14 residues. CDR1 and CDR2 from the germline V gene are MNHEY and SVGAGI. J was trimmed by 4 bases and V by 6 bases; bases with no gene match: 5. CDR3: CASSTSDVTGELFF. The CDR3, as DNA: TGTGCCAGCAGCACTAGCGATGTCACCGGGGAGCTGTTTTTT.

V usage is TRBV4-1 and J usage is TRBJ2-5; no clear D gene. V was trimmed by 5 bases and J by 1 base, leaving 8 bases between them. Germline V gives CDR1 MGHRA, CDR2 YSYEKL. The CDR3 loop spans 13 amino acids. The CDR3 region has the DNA TGCGCCAGCAGCTCACAGAGCCAAGAGACCCAGTACTTC. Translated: CASSSQSQETQYF.